This T cell receptor (beta chain) was captured in a study of T cell responses to AZD1222 COVID-19 vaccine (dated by TCRdb to the early 2020s). Describing the broader study: TCR sequencing covered approximately 230 trial participants: 207 given two doses of AZD1222 and approximately 25 given two doses of MenACWY control vaccine. Trial participants were enrolled by age into subgroups of 18-55, 56-69 and 70-plus years, and about 150, 27 and 61 TCR-sequenced participants, respectively, were included in these subgroups. Findings and caveats that apply to the study as a whole: The 56-69-year group was small, and its depth increase did not reach significance, likely because of low power. Because no day 14 peak-response samples were available, repertoires were characterized only after the peak T cell response. Epitopes outside the regions mutated in the B.1.351 and B.1.1.7 variants were reportedly recognized by nearly half of the unique spike-specific TCRs. CD4 TCRs associated with the vaccine covered the entire spike protein, and the dominant responses were in regions 160-218 and 743-854. Most participants were white British and females outnumbered males, and the authors suggested that clonal diversity may have been underestimated. Only a handful of AZD1222 recipients were SARS-CoV-2 seropositive at baseline, limiting conclusions about previously exposed vaccinees. After two AZD1222 doses, spike-specific TCR breadth and depth were significantly higher than at day 0 and than in MenACWY recipients.

The CDR3 regions of human TCRbeta chains were subjected to immunosequencing. In the source study's methods: Repertoire TCRs were matched against a reference library of SARS-CoV-2-specific TCRs generated with the MIRA antigen-specificity platform. Breadth was defined as the fraction of unique TCRs that were SARS-CoV-2-associated, and depth was defined as the fraction of total T cells that were SARS-CoV-2-associated. Each spike-specific TCR was assigned to its reactive spike region and to a CD4 or CD8 class using the MIRA data. Log10-transformed breadth and depth values were compared by one-way ANOVA with Sidak's multiple comparisons tests. TCRdb mirrors the immuneACCESS table, restricted to in-frame sequences. Some clones are absent from its copies; in checked studies, under half trace to an unresolved V gene, and the reason for the others is unknown. The V and J calls and clone size are taken from that table; D and trimming were inferred from the DNA. The sample table records some 40,000 clones; about 88% of these occur just once. The ten largest clones take up around a quarter of the sample.

Worth noting for this clone: The target of this receptor is not known. No much larger clonotype is one base removed from it; base qualities were not supplied.

The time point label for this specimen denotes: about 28 days (+/-7) after the second vaccine dose. The intended sense of this specimen's treatment or condition label: meningococcal conjugate vaccine given as trial control. Vaccinee samples were obtained from the UK trials COV001 and COV002, which included a single-blind randomized controlled phase 2/3 trial of AZD1222 (ChAdOx1 nCoV-19) in healthy adults. For TCRbeta chain sequencing, PBMC samples were collected from trial participants at day 0 and at day 28 after the second dose. The CDR3 has 16 amino acids, counting the end cysteine and phenylalanine. The kept DNA is CDR3 alone, 48 bases in frame from the first base. V loses 5 bases at its end and J loses 5 bases; junction bases beyond the gene matches: 13. Taken from the germline V gene (reference sequence), the CDR1 and CDR2 loops are SEHNR and FQNEAQ.

The TCR sequence derives from an adult who received the MenACWY meningococcal vaccine as a control. The rearrangement combines TRBV7-9 with TRBJ2-5, and 8 junction bases match TRBD1. The sequenced sample was peripheral blood, obtained 28 days after the second dose of the MenACWY control vaccine. The DNA sequence is given as TGTGCCAGCAGCACGGACAGGGTTTATCCCCGGGAGACCCAGTACTTC. This yields the protein CASSTDRVYPRETQYF.